This TCR beta chain was recorded in a study of T cells after yellow fever vaccination. Looking at the study overall: Fractions containing few cells were prepared with SMART-Seq v4 Ultra Low Input.

Study conclusions and caveats: Abundant clonotypes from the bulk population could get into FACS-sorted repertoires as contaminants.

Ten or more counts support this clonotype. Its specificity is unknown. From germline, CDR1 is SGHDN and CDR2 FVKESK. This CDR3 region has 13 residues. The V gene lost 0 bases and the J gene lost 6 bases, with 5 bases spanning the gap. In making TCR cDNA, 5'RACE template switching added a universal primer site and UMIs to it. TCRdb re-called the 5' RACE reads through MiXCR, storing one row per CDR3 protein. The repertoire holds about 340,000 distinct CDR3 sequences, with over 8% as singletons. Material: PBMCs, obtained on the day of the first yellow fever vaccination. The chain carries TRBV14 and TRBJ2-2, with D perhaps matching TRBD2 (5 bases). This clonotype was sampled from a man younger than 30 who received the YFV17D yellow fever vaccine. CDR3: CASSQERAGELFF. CDR3 in DNA: TGTGCCAGCAGCCAAGAGAGGGCCGGGGAGCTGTTTTTT.